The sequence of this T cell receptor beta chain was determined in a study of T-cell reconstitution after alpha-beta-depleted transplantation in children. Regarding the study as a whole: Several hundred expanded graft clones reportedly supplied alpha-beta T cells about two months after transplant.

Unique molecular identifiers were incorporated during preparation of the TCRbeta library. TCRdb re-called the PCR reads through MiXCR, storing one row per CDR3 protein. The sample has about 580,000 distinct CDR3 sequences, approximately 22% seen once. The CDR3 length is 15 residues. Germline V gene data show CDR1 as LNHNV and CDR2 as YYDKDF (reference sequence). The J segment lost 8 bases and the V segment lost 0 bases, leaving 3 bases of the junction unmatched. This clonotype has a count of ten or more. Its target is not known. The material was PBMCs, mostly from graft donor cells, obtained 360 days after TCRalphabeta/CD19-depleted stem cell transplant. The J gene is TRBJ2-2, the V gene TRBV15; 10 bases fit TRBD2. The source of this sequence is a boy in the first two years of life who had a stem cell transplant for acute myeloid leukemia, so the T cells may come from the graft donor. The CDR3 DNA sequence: TGTGCCACCAGCAGAGAAGCGGGGGGGCCTGGGGAGCTGTTTTTT. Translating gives CATSREAGGPGELFF. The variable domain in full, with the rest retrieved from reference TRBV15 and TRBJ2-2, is DAMVIQNPRYQVTQFGKPVTLSCSQTLNHNVMYWYQQKSSQAPKLLFHYYDKDFNNEADTPDNFQSRRPNTSFCFLDIRSPGLGDTAMYLCATSREAGGPGELFFGEGSRLTVL.